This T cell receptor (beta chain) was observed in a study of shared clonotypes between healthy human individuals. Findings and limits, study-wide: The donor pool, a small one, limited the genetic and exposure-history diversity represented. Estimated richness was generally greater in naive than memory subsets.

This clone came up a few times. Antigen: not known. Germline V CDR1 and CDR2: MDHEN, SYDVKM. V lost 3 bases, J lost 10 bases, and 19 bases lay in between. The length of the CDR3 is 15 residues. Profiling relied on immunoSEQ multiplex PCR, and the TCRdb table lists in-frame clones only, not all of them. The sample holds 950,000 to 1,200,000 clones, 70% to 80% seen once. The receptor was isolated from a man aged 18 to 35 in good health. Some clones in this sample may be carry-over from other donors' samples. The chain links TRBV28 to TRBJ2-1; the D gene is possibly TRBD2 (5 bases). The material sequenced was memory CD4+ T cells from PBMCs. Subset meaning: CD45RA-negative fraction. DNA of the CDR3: TGTGCCAGCAGTTTGGGTGGGAGTAGGCCTAGGGAGCAGTTCTTC. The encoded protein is CASSLGGSRPREQFF.